This T cell receptor (beta chain) was identified in a study of T cells in Graves' hyperthyroidism and ophthalmopathy. There are many counts of this clonotype. CDR3 length equals 15 residues. In germline, CDR1 is SGHVS, CDR2 FNYEAQ. Trimming removed 1 base at V and 1 base at J, with 10 bases between. RNA transcripts gave rise to amplified TCR beta CDR3 regions. First-round RT-PCR targeting the TCR CDR3 was performed with the HTBI primer set. TCRdb passed the multiplex PCR reads through MiXCR, listing each CDR3 protein once. The data contain fewer than 650,000 distinct CDR3 sequences, 13% to 15% of them seen just once; the ten biggest clones take up 7.1%.

The chain couples TRBV7-6 to TRBJ1-1; D unclear. The sequence came from a woman under 30 with Graves' ophthalmopathy. Sequencing was performed on blood. The CDR3 sequence is CASSLGEGANTEAFF. The CDR3 nucleotides are TGTGCCAGCAGCTTAGGAGAGGGCGCGAACACTGAAGCTTTCTTT. Full variable domain (outside the CDR3, taken from reference TRBV7-6 and TRBJ1-1): GAGVSQSPRYKVTKRGQDVALRCDPISGHVSLYWYRQALGQGPEFLTYFNYEAQQDKSGLPNDRFSAERPEGSISTLTIQRTEQRDSAMYRCASSLGEGANTEAFFGQGTRLTVV.